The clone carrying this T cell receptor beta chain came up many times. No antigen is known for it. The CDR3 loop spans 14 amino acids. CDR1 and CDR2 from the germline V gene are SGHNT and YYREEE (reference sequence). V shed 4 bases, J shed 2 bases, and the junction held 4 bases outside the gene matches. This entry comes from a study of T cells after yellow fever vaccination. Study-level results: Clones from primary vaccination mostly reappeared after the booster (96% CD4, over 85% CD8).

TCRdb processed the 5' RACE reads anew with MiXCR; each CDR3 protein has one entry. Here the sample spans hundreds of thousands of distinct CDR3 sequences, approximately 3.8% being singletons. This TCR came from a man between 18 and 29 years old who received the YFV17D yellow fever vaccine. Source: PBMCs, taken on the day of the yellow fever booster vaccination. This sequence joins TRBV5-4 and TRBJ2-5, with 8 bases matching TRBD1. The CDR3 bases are TGTGCCAGCAGCCAGGGACAGGCTCAAGAGACCCAGTACTTC. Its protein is CASSQGQAQETQYF.